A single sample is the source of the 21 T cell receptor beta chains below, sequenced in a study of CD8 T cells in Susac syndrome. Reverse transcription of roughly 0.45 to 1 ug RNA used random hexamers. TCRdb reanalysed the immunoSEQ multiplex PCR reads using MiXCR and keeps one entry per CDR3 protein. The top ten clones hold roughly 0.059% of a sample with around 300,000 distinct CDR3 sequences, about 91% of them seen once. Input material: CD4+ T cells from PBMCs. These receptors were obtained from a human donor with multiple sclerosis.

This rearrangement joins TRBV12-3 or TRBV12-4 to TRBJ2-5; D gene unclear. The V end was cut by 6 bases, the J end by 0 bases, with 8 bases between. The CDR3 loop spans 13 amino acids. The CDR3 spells CASSSSNQETQYF. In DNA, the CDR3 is TGTGCCAGCAGCTCCTCCAACCAAGAGACCCAGTACTTC.

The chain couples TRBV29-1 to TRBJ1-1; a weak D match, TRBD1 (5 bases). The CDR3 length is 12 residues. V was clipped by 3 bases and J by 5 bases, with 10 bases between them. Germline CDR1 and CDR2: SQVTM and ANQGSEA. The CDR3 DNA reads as TGCAGCGTTGACTTGGGGGGGACTGAAGCTTTCTTT. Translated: CSVDLGGTEAFF. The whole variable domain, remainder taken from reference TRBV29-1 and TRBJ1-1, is SAVISQKPSRDICQRGTSLTIQCQVDSQVTMMFWYRQQPGQSLTLIATANQGSEATYESGFVIDKFPISRPNLTFSTLTVSNMSPEDSSIYLCSVDLGGTEAFFGQGTRLTVV.

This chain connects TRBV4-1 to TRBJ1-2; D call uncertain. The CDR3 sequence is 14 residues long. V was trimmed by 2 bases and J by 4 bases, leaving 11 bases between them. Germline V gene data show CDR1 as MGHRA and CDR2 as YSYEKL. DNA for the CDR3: TGCGCCAGCAGCCAACTTTGGGTGGCCTATGGCTACACCTTC. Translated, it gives CASSQLWVAYGYTF.

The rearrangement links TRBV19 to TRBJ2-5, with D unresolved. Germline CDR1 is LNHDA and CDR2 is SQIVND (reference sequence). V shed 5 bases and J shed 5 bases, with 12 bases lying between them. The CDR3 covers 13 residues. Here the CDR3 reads CASSPHKQETQYF. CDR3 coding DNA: TGTGCCAGTAGTCCCCATAAACAGGAGACCCAGTACTTC.

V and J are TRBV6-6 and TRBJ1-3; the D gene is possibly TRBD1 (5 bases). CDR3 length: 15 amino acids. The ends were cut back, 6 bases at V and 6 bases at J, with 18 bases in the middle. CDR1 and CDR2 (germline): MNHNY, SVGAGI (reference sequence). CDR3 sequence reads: CASRYPAGSTNTIYF. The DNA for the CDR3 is TGTGCCAGCAGGTACCCGGCAGGGTCTACAAACACCATATATTTT.

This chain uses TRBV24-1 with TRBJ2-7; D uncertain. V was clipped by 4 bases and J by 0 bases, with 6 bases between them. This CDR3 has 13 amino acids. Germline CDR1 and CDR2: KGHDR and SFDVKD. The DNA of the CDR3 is TGTGCCACCAGTGACCCCCTCTCCTACGAGCAGTACTTC. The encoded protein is CATSDPLSYEQYF.

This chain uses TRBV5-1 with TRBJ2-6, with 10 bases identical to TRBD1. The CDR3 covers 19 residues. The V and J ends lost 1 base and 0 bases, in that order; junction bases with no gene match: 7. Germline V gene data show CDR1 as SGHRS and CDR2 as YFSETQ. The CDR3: CASSLLPGTGDSGANVLTF. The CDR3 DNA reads TGCGCCAGCAGCTTGCTTCCAGGGACAGGGGACTCTGGGGCCAACGTCCTGACTTTC.

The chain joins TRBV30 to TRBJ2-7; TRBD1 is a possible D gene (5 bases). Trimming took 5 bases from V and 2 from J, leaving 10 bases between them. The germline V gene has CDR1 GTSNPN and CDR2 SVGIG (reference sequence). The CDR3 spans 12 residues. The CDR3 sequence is CAWQTATYEQYF. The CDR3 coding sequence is TGTGCCTGGCAGACAGCCACCTACGAGCAGTACTTC.

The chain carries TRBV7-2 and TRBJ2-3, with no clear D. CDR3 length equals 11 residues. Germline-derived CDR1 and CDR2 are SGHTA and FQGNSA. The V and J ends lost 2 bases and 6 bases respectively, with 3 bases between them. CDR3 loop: CASSLMDTQYF. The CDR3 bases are TGTGCCAGCAGCTTAATGGATACGCAGTATTTT. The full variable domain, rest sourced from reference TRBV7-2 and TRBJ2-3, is GAGVSQSPSNKVTEKGKDVELRCDPISGHTALYWYRQSLGQGLEFLIYFQGNSAPDKSGLPSDRFSAERTGGSVSTLTIQRTQQEDSAVYLCASSLMDTQYFGPGTRLTVL.

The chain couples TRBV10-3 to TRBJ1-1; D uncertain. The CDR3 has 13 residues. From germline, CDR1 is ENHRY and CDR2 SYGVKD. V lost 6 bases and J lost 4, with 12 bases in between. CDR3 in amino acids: CAISGPLGTEAFF. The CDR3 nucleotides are TGTGCCATCAGCGGGCCCCTCGGCACTGAAGCTTTCTTT.

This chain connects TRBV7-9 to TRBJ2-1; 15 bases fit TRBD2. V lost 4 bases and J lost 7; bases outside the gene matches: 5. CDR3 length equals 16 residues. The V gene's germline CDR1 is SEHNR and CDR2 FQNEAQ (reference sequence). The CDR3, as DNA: TGTGCCAGCAGCTCCACCGGACTAGCGGGGGGGAATGAGCAGTTCTTC. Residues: CASSSTGLAGGNEQFF.

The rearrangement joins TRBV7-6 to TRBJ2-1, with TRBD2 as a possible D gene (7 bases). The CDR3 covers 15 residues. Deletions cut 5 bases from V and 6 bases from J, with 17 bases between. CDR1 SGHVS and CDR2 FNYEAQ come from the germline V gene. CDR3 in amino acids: CASSAGARSGNEQFF. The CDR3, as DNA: TGTGCCAGCAGCGCGGGGGCGCGTTCGGGCAATGAGCAGTTCTTC.

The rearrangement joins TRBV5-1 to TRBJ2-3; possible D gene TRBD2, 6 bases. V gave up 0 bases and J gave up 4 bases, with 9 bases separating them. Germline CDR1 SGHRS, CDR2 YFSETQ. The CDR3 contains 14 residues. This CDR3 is CASSLDGSPDTQYF. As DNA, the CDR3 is TGCGCCAGCAGCTTGGACGGGAGCCCAGATACGCAGTATTTT.

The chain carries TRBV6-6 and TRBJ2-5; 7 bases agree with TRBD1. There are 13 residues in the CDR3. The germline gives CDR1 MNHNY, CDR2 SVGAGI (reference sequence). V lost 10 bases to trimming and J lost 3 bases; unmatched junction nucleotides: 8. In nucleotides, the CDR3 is TGTGCCACAGCAAGGGGGACAGAAGAGACCCAGTACTTC. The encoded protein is CATARGTEETQYF.

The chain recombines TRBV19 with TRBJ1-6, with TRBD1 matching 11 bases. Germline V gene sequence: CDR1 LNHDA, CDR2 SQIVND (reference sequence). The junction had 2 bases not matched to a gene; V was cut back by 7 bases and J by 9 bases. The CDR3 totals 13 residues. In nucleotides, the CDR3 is TGTGCCAGTAAGGACAGGGGGCCTTCACCCCTCCACTTT. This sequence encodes CASKDRGPSPLHF.

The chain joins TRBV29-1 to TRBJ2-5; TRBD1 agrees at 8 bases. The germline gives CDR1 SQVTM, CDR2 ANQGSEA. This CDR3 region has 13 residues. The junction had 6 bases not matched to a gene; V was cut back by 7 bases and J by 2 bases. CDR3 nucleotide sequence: TGCAGCGCTAGGACAGGGCCACAAGAGACCCAGTACTTC. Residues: CSARTGPQETQYF.

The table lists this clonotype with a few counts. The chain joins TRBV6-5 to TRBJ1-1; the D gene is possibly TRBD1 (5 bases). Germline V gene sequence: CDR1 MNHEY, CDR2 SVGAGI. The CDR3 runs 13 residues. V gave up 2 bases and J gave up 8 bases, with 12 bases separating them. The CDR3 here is CASSYPGFHEAFF. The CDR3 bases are TGTGCCAGCAGTTACCCAGGGTTTCACGAAGCTTTCTTT.

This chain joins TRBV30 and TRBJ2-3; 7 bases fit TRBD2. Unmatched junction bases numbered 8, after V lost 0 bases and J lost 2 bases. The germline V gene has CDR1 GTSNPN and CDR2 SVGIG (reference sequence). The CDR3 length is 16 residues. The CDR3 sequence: CAWSVNWGGFTDTQYF. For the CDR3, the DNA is TGTGCCTGGAGTGTTAATTGGGGGGGGTTCACAGATACGCAGTATTTT.

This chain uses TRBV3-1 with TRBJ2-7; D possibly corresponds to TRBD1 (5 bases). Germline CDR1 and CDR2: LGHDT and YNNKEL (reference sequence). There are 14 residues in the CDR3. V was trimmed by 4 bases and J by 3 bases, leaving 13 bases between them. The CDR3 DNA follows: TGTGCCAGCAGCCTTCGGACACGGCTCTACGAGCAGTACTTC. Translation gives CASSLRTRLYEQYF.

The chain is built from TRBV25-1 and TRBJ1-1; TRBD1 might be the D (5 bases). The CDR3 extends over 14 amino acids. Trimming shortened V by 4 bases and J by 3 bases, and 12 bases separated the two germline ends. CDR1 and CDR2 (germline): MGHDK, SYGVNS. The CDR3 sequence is CASSGGDEDTEAFF. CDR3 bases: TGTGCCAGCAGTGGGGGGGACGAAGACACTGAAGCTTTCTTT.

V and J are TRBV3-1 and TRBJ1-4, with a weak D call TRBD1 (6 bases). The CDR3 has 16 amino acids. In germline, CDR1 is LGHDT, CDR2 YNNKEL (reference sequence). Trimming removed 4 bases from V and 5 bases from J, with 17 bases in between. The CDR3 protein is CASSPSGRGPNEKLFF. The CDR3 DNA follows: TGTGCCAGCAGCCCCAGCGGGCGGGGGCCAAATGAAAAACTGTTTTTT. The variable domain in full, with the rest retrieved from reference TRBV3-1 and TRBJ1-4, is DTAVSQTPKYLVTQMGNDKSIKCEQNLGHDTMYWYKQDSKKFLKIMFSYNNKELIINETVPNRFSPKSPDKAHLNLHINSLELGDSAVYFCASSPSGRGPNEKLFFGSGTQLSVL.